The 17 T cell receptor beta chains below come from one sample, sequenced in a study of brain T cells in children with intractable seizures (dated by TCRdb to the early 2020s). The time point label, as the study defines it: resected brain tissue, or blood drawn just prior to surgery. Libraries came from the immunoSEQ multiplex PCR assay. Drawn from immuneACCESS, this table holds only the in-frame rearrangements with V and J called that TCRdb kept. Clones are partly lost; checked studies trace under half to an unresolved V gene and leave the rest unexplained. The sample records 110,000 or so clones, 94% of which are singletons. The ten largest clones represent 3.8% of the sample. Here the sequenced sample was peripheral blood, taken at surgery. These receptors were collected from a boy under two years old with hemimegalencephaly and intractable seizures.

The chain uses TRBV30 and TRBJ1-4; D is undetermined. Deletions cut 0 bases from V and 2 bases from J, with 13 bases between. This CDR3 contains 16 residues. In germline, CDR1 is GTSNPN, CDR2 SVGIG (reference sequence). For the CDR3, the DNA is TGTGCCTGGAGTGTACGGCCAGGTTTCACTAATGAAAAACTGTTTTTT. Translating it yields CAWSVRPGFTNEKLFF.

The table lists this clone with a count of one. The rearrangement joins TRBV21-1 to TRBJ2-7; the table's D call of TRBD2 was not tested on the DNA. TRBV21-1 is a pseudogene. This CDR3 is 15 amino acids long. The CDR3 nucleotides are TGTGCCAGCAGCAAAGGGGGACTAGCTTCCTACGAGCAGTACTTC. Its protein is CASSKGGLASYEQYF.

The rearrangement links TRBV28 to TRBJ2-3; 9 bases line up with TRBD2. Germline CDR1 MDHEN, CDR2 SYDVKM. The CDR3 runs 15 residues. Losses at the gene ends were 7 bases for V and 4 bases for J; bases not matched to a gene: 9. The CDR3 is CASTLGGGRADTQYF. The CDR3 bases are TGTGCCAGCACCCTTGGGGGCGGGAGGGCAGATACGCAGTATTTT.

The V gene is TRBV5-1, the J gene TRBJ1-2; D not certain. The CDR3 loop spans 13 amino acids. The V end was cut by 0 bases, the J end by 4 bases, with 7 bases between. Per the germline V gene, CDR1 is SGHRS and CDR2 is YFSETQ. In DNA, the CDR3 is TGCGCCAGCAGCTTGGATTGGGGCTATGGCTACACCTTC. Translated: CASSLDWGYGYTF.

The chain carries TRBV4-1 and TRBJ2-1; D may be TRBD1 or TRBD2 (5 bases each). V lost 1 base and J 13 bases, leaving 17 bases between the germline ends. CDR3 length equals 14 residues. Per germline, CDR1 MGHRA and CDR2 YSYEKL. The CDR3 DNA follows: TGCGCCAGCAGCCAAGGTAACCCCCAGGGAGACCAGTTCTTC. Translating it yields CASSQGNPQGDQFF.

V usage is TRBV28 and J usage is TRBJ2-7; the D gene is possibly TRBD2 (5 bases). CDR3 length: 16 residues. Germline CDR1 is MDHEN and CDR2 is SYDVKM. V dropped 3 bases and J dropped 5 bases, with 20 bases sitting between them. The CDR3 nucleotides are TGTGCCAGCAGTTTCTTTCTCCTTGGTAGCGAGGACGAGCAGTACTTC. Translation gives CASSFFLLGSEDEQYF.

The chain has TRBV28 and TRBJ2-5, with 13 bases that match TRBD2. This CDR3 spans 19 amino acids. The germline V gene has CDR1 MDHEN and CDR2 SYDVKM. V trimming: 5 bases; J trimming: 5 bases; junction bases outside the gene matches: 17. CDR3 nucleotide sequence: TGTGCCAGCAGTAGAAACAGGGAATGGGGACTAGCGGGATGGGAGACCCAGTACTTC. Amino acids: CASSRNREWGLAGWETQYF.

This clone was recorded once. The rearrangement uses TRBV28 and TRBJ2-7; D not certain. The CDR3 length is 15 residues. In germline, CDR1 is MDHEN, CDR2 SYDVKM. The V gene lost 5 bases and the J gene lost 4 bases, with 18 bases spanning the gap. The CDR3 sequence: CASSLRAGPPYEQYF. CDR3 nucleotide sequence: TGTGCCAGCAGTCTCCGGGCAGGCCCCCCATACGAGCAGTACTTC.

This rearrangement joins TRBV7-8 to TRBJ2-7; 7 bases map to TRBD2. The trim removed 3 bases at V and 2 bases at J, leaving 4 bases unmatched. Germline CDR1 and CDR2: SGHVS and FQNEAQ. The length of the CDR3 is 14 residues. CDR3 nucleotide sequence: TGTGCCAGCAGCTTTTCGGGAGGTCCCTACGAGCAGTACTTC. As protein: CASSFSGGPYEQYF.

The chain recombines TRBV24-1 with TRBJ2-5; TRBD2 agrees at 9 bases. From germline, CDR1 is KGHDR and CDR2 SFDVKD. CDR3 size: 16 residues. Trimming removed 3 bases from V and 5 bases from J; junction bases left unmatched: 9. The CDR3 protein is CATSDRGGRAVETQYF. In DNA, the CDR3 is TGTGCCACCAGTGATAGGGGCGGGAGGGCCGTGGAGACCCAGTACTTC.

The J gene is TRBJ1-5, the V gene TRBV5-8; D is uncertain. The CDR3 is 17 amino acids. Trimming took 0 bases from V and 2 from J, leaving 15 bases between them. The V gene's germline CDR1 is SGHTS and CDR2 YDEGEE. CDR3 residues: CASSLVGKGSRNQPQHF. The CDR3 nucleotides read TGTGCCAGCAGCTTGGTGGGGAAAGGAAGTCGCAATCAGCCCCAGCATTTT. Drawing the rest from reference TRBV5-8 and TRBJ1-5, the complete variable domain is EAGVTQSPTHLIKTRGQQATLRCSPISGHTSVYWYQQALGLGLQFLLWYDEGEERNRGNFPPRFSGRQFPNYSSELNVNALELEDSALYLCASSLVGKGSRNQPQHFGDGTRLSIL.

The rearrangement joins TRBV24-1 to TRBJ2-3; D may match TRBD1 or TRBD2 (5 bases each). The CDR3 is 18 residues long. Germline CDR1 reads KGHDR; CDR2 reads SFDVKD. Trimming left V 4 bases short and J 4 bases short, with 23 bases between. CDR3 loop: CATSEPSPRDHGPDTQYF. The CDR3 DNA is TGTGCCACCAGTGAGCCCTCTCCCCGGGACCACGGCCCAGATACGCAGTATTTT.

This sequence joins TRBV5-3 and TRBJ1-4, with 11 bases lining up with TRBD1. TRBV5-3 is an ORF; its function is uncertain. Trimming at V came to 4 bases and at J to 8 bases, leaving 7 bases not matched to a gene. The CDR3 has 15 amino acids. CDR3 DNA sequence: TGTGCCAGAAGCGGTAATTGGGACAGGGGGGAAAAACTGTTTTTT. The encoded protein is CARSGNWDRGEKLFF.

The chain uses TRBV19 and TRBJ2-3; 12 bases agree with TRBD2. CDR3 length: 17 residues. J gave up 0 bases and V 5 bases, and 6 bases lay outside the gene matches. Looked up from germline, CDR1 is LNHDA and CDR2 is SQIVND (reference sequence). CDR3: CASSPRLAGVSTDTQYF. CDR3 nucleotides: TGTGCCAGTAGTCCACGACTAGCGGGAGTGAGCACAGATACGCAGTATTTT.

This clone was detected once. Written as DNA, the CDR3 is TGCAGCGTTGGGACAGGGGGCAATGAGCAGTTCTTC. It yields the protein CSVGTGGNEQFF. V and J are TRBV29-1 and TRBJ2-1; 10 nucleotides agree with TRBD1. CDR1 is SQVTM, CDR2 ANQGSEA, per germline. This CDR3 comprises 12 residues. The J segment lost 6 bases and the V segment lost 4 bases, leaving 0 bases of the junction unmatched.

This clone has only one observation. CDR3 protein: CASSLIGPNTGELFF. CDR3 nucleotides: TGTGCCAGCAGCCTAATAGGTCCGAACACCGGGGAGCTGTTTTTT. The V and J genes are TRBV7-3 and TRBJ2-2; D gene unclear. CDR1 SGHTA and CDR2 FQGTGA come from the germline V gene. This CDR3 spans 15 amino acids. Deletions cut 5 bases from V and 0 bases from J, with 10 bases between.

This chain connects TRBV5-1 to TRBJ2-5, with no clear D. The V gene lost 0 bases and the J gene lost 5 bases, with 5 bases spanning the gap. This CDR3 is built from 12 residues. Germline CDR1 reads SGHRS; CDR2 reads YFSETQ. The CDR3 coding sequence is TGCGCCAGCAGCTTGGTTTCCGAGACCCAGTACTTC. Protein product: CASSLVSETQYF.